Described below is a single T cell receptor beta chain sequence and its context. Antigen unknown. The data stem from a study of cytomegalovirus exposure and HLA in healthy donors. PCR primers comprised 60 Vbeta and 13 Jbeta primers. The table came from immunoSEQ multiplex PCR; TCRdb's copy has only in-frame clones and leaves some out. The sample comprises tens of thousands of clones, roughly 84% of which are singletons, and around 18% rests with the top ten. Findings and limits, study-wide: Follow-up analysis later connected one missense variant in DCLRE1C with trimming of TCR beta V- and J-genes. Highly shared variants forming one cluster were likely a sequencing artifact.

There are 15 residues in the CDR3. Trimming at V came to 6 bases and at J to 1 base, leaving 2 bases not matched to a gene. CDR1 is WSHSY and CDR2 is SAAADI in the germline V gene. The source is a man in his 70s in good health and CMV-seropositive. The chain uses TRBV10-2 and TRBJ2-1; the match to TRBD2 covers 11 bases. The sequenced material came from PBMCs. For the CDR3, the DNA is TGCGCCAGCAGGGGACTAGCGGCTTCCTACAATGAGCAGTTCTTC. This translates into CASRGLAASYNEQFF.